Below, one T cell receptor beta chain is given with its context. The CDR3 is 13 amino acids. V was trimmed by 6 bases and J by 3 bases, leaving 12 bases between them. The germline gives CDR1 MNHEY, CDR2 SMNVEV (reference sequence). These data are taken from a study of T-cell reconstitution after alpha-beta-depleted transplantation in children. Unique molecular identifiers featured in how the TCRbeta library was prepared. TCRdb called the PCR reads again in MiXCR, with one record for every CDR3 protein. The sample includes about 540,000 distinct CDR3 sequences, around 16% of them seen just once. This TCR was sampled from a human donor who donated a stem cell graft to a child with acute lymphoblastic leukemia. The source material was PBMCs from the stem cell graft donor, sampled from the stem cell graft. The V gene is TRBV27, the J gene TRBJ2-7; D may match TRBD1 or TRBD2 (5 bases each). In DNA form, the CDR3 reads TGTGCCAGCAGACCGGGACCCCTCTACGAGCAGTACTTC. This sequence encodes CASRPGPLYEQYF.